What follows are 7 T cell receptor beta chains derived from one specimen sequenced in a study of blood T cell repertoires in COVID-19. Profiled with immunoSEQ multiplex PCR; TCRdb holds only in-frame clones, not every one. The sample has around 100,000 clones, roughly four fifths seen once. Specimen: peripheral blood. These receptors were collected from a man in his sixties with acute or convalescent COVID-19.

This clone was detected once. The CDR3 region is CAWSVKGGVPGANVLTF. CDR3 DNA: TGTGCCTGGAGTGTAAAGGGGGGGGTGCCTGGGGCCAACGTCCTGACTTTC. The chain carries TRBV30 and TRBJ2-6; D might be TRBD2 (7 bases). This CDR3 has 17 residues. Germline V gene sequence: CDR1 GTSNPN, CDR2 SVGIG (reference sequence). Trimming took off 0 bases at V and 2 bases at J, with 14 bases between the two ends.

The chain recombines TRBV7-8 with TRBJ2-3, with 7 bases aligning to TRBD1. Trimming cost V 1 base and J 3 bases; bases outside gene matches: 7. The CDR3 has 16 amino acids. Germline V CDR1 and CDR2: SGHVS, FQNEAQ. CDR3 in amino acids: CASSLEDRVRTDTQYF. CDR3 nucleotide sequence: TGTGCCAGCAGCTTAGAAGACAGGGTACGGACAGATACGCAGTATTTT.

The genes are TRBV5-1 and TRBJ1-6, with TRBD1 identical over 9 bases. The V segment lost 0 bases and the J segment 14 bases; nucleotides outside the gene matches: 6. From germline, CDR1 is SGHRS and CDR2 YFSETQ. The CDR3 spans 14 residues. The CDR3 region has the DNA TGCGCCAGCAGCTTGGATAGGACAGGGGACGCCCTCCACTTT. Protein: CASSLDRTGDALHF.

This chain joins TRBV18 and TRBJ1-4; D might be TRBD1 (6 bases). Deletions cut 2 bases from V and 5 bases from J, with 12 bases between. This CDR3 contains 15 residues. CDR1 and CDR2 from the germline V gene are KGHSH and LQKENI. The CDR3 spells CASSPSAQGNEKLFF. In DNA form, the CDR3 reads TGTGCCAGCTCACCAAGTGCCCAGGGGAATGAAAAACTGTTTTTT.

The V gene is TRBV18, the J gene TRBJ2-1; 10 bases are a match to TRBD1. J gave up 3 bases and V 3 bases, and 11 bases lay outside the gene matches. The CDR3 covers 18 residues. The germline V gene encodes CDR1 KGHSH and CDR2 LQKENI. CDR3 residues: CASSPRRTGGGGYNEQFF. Written as DNA, the CDR3 is TGTGCCAGCTCACCGCGGAGGACAGGGGGAGGTGGCTACAATGAGCAGTTCTTC.

The chain has TRBV28 and TRBJ2-7; D not resolved. The V gene lost 2 bases and the J gene lost 13 bases, with 12 bases spanning the gap. The germline V gene encodes CDR1 MDHEN and CDR2 SYDVKM. The CDR3 extends over 11 amino acids. CDR3 bases: TGTGCCAGCAGTTTACAGACACGAATTTACTTC. Translated, it gives CASSLQTRIYF.

This clone was observed a handful of times. The J gene is TRBJ1-4, the V gene TRBV2; D not certain. V lost 9 bases, J lost 0 bases, and 8 bases lay in between. The V gene's germline CDR1 is SNHLY and CDR2 FYNNEI. The CDR3 is 13 amino acids. The CDR3 DNA follows: TGTGCCAGTCTGCGTGCAACTAATGAAAAACTGTTTTTT. It specifies CASLRATNEKLFF. Looking up the rest from reference TRBV2 and TRBJ1-4 gives the full variable domain: EPEVTQTPSHQVTQMGQEVILRCVPISNHLYFYWYRQILGQKVEFLVSFYNNEISEKSEIFDDQFSVERPDGSNFTLKIRSTKLEDSAMYFCASLRATNEKLFFGSGTQLSVL.